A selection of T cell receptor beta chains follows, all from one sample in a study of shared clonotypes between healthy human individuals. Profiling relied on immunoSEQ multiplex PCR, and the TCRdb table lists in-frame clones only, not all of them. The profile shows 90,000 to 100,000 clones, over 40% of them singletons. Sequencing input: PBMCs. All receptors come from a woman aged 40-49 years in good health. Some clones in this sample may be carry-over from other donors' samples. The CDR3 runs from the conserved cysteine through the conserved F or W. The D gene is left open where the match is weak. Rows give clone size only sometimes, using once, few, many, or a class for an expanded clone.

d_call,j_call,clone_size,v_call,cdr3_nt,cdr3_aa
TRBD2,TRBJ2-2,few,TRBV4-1,TGCGCCAGCAGCCGAGTACCGGGACTAGCGGACACCGGGGAGCTGTTTTTT,CASSRVPGLADTGELFF
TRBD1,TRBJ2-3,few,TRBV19,TGTGCCAGTAGTACCACAGGGGGCTCGGGCGCAGATACGCAGTATTTT,CASSTTGGSGADTQYF
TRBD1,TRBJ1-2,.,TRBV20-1,TGCAGTAAACAGGGGAATGATGGCTACACCTTC,CSKQGNDGYTF
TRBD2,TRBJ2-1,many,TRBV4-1,TGCGCCAGCAGCCATCCCTCTAGCGGGCCCTACAATGAGCAGTTCTTC,CASSHPSSGPYNEQFF
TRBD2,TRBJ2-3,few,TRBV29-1,TGCAGCGTTGAGCGGCGGGAGGAGGTAGATACGCAGTATTTT,CSVERREEVDTQYF
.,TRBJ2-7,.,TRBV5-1,TGCGCCAGCAGCTTGTTTAGCGGACTATCCTACGAGCAGTACTTC,CASSLFSGLSYEQYF
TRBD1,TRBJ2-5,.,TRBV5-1,TGCGCCAGCAGCTTTTTAGGGGGCTACGGAGAGACCCAGTACTTC,CASSFLGGYGETQYF
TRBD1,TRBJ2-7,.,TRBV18,TGTGCCAGCTCATCGGGACAGACCAACTACGAGCAGTACTTC,CASSSGQTNYEQYF
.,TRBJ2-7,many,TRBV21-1,TGTGCCAGCAGCAAAGTCAAGGGTCCCTACGAGCAGTACTTC,CASSKVKGPYEQYF
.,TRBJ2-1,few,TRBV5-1,TGCGCCAGCAGCTTGGAAGGGGCGCGAGACAATGAGCAGTTCTTC,CASSLEGARDNEQFF
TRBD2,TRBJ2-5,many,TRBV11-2,TGTGCCAGCAGCTTAGGGGCGGCGGGAGAGGGGGAGACCCAGTACTTC,CASSLGAAGEGETQYF
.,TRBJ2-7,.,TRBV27,TGTGCCAGCAGTTTATGGGCACGGACGGCTACCTACGAGCAGTACTTC,CASSLWARTATYEQYF
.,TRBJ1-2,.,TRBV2,TGTGCCAGCACAGGGAATATTAACTATGGCTACACCTTC,CASTGNINYGYTF
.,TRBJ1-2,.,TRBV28,TGTGCCAGCAGTTTAGTTGAGGACTATGGCTACACCTTC,CASSLVEDYGYTF
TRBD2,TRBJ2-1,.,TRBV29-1,TGCAGCGTTGAAAGTAGCGGGAGGGCCTCCTACAATGAGCAGTTCTTC,CSVESSGRASYNEQFF
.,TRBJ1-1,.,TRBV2,TGTGCCAGCACGGCACAGGGGAACACTGAAGCTTTCTTT,CASTAQGNTEAFF
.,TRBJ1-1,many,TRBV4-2,TGTGCCAGCAGCCAGGGGGGGAGTCAGAACACTGAAGCTTTCTTT,CASSQGGSQNTEAFF
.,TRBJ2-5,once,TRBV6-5,TGTGCCAGCGGAAGACAGCTGGGGGAGACCCAGTACTTC,CASGRQLGETQYF
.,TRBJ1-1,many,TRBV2,TGTGCCAGCAGTGGAGGGGGCACTGAAGCTTTCTTT,CASSGGGTEAFF
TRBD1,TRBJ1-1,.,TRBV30,TGTGCCTGGACCAGAGGGGGCGGGAGATCTTTCTTT,CAWTRGGGRSFF
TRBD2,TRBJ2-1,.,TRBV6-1,TGTGCCAGCAGATTTAGCGGGACCTACAATGAGCAGTTCTTC,CASRFSGTYNEQFF
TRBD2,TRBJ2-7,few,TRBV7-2,TGTGCCAGCAGCCCAGGGAGGGTCTACGAGCAGTACTTC,CASSPGRVYEQYF
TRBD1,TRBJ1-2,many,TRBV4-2,TGTGCCAGCAGCCAAGACGTGGACAGGAGCTATGGCTACACCTTC,CASSQDVDRSYGYTF
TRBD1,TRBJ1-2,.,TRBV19,TGTGCCAGTAGTCCCAGGGGGACTGGCTACACCTTC,CASSPRGTGYTF
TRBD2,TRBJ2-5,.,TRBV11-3,TGTGCCAGCAGCCCTGGGGGACTAGCGGGTTCGAAAGAGACCCAGTACTTC,CASSPGGLAGSKETQYF
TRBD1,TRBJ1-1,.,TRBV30,TGTGCCACCGAGGGACAGATGAACACTGAAGCTTTCTTT,CATEGQMNTEAFF
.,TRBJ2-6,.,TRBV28,TGTGCCACCCTGACAGAGCCTGGGGCCAACGTCCTGACTTTC,CATLTEPGANVLTF
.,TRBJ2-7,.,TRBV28,TGTGCCAGCAGTTTATCGCAACGTGAGCAGTACTTC,CASSLSQREQYF
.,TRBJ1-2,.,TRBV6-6,TGTGCCAGCAGTTACTCGAGGTACAGGGACGGCTACACCTTC,CASSYSRYRDGYTF